Listed here are 16 T cell receptor beta chains from one sample, sequenced in a study of blood T cell repertoires in COVID-19. Measured with immunoSEQ multiplex PCR; TCRdb has only the in-frame clones, and not every one. In the table there are about 88,000 clones, roughly nine tenths of which are singletons. Sequenced input: peripheral blood. The receptors were sampled from a woman aged 55 to 70 with COVID-19, enrolled during active disease.

The CDR3 protein is CAISQGGVGDQPQHF. For the CDR3, the DNA is TGTGCCATCAGTCAGGGAGGGGTGGGGGATCAGCCCCAGCATTTT. V is TRBV10-3 and J is TRBJ1-5; possible D gene TRBD1, 5 bases. The CDR3 is made up of 15 amino acids. V was pared by 5 bases and J by 5 bases, with 16 bases between. The germline CDR1 and CDR2 sequences are ENHRY and SYGVKD.

V usage is TRBV15 and J usage is TRBJ1-4; 11 nucleotides match TRBD1. Germline CDR1 reads LNHNV; CDR2 reads YYDKDF (reference sequence). CDR3 length: 16 residues. V shed 8 bases and J 6 bases; nucleotides not matched to a gene: 11. In DNA form, the CDR3 reads TGTGCCACCCGAACCCGGGACAGGGGGTACCATGAAAAACTGTTTTTT. Amino acids: CATRTRDRGYHEKLFF.

The rearrangement links TRBV19 to TRBJ1-3; unclear D gene. V was cut by 7 bases and J by 0 bases, with 10 bases left in between. Germline V CDR1 and CDR2: LNHDA, SQIVND (reference sequence). The CDR3 has 14 residues. CDR3 protein: CASMGRRSGNTIYF. The CDR3 region has the DNA TGTGCCAGTATGGGCAGACGCTCTGGAAACACCATATATTTT.

The V and J genes are TRBV6-2 or TRBV6-3 and TRBJ2-4; 10 positions agree with TRBD2. Germline values: CDR1 MNHEY, CDR2 SVGEGT. CDR3 length: 19 residues. Trimming at V came to 0 bases and at J to 1 base, leaving 9 bases not matched to a gene. In DNA form, the CDR3 reads TGTGCCAGCAGTTACTCCACGACCACTAGCGGGGTGGCCAAAAACATTCAGTACTTC. It is translated as CASSYSTTTSGVAKNIQYF.

This sequence joins TRBV3-1 (or the pseudogene TRBV3-2) and TRBJ1-2; 10 bases are a match to TRBD1. The CDR3 runs 18 residues. Germline lookup yields CDR1 LGHDT and CDR2 YNNKEL (reference sequence). After removal of 4 bases from V and 6 bases from J, the junction contained 17 bases not matched to a gene. The CDR3 nucleotides read TGTGCCAGCAGCCCACTTCCGGGACAGGGGAGGTTGGTGGATGGCTACACCTTC. As protein: CASSPLPGQGRLVDGYTF.

This clone is labeled as medium-sized. The rearrangement joins TRBV6-2 or TRBV6-3 to TRBJ2-1; 9 bases align to TRBD2. Per germline, CDR1 MNHEY and CDR2 SVGEGT. Unmatched junction bases numbered 1, after V lost 0 bases and J lost 4 bases. This CDR3 has 15 amino acids. Here the CDR3 reads CASSYSLAGYNEQFF. The CDR3 coding sequence is TGTGCCAGCAGTTACTCGCTAGCGGGGTACAATGAGCAGTTCTTC.

The CDR3 loop reads CASSVGQGTNQPQHF. CDR3 coding DNA: TGTGCCAGCAGCGTAGGCCAGGGGACGAATCAGCCCCAGCATTTT. This chain links TRBV9 with TRBJ1-5; weak D call: TRBD1 (6 bases). The CDR3 consists of 15 residues. With 0 bases removed from V and 4 bases from J, the gap between germline ends came to 11 bases. Germline V gives CDR1 SGDLS, CDR2 YYNGEE.

The chain recombines TRBV7-9 with TRBJ2-6; maybe TRBD1 (5 bases). This CDR3 contains 15 residues. Germline values: CDR1 SEHNR, CDR2 FQNEAQ (reference sequence). V shed 5 bases and J shed 2 bases, with 10 bases lying between them. The CDR3 loop is CASSADRPGANVLTF. CDR3 DNA sequence: TGTGCCAGCAGCGCTGACAGACCTGGGGCCAACGTCCTGACTTTC.

The chain is built from TRBV3-1 (or the pseudogene TRBV3-2) and TRBJ1-4; 8 bases agree with TRBD1. Germline V gene lookup returns CDR1 LGHDT and CDR2 YNNKEL (reference sequence). V was pared by 1 base and J by 6 bases, with 4 bases of the junction left unmatched. This CDR3 has 15 residues. In nucleotides, the CDR3 is TGTGCCAGCAGCCAAGGACAGGGGAATTATGAAAAACTGTTTTTT. Its protein product is CASSQGQGNYEKLFF.

This rearrangement joins TRBV6-5 to TRBJ1-3, with D unclear. The CDR3 contains 15 residues. Trimming stripped 6 bases from V and 0 bases from J, with 12 bases between. Germline assignment: CDR1 MNHEY and CDR2 SVGAGI. CDR3 loop: CASSLEQFSGNTIYF. In nucleotides, the CDR3 is TGTGCCAGCAGCCTTGAACAGTTCTCTGGAAACACCATATATTTT.

This chain connects TRBV9 to TRBJ2-5; 10 bases line up with TRBD2. Looked up from germline, CDR1 is SGDLS and CDR2 is YYNGEE. Unmatched junction bases numbered 7, after V lost 1 base and J lost 4 bases. There are 16 residues in the CDR3. Here the CDR3 reads CASSVTAGGLGETQYF. In DNA form, the CDR3 reads TGTGCCAGCAGCGTAACAGCGGGGGGGCTTGGAGAGACCCAGTACTTC.

A single count supports this clone. The rearrangement joins TRBV19 to TRBJ1-4, with TRBD1 identical over 7 bases. Germline CDR1 reads LNHDA; CDR2 reads SQIVND (reference sequence). V was clipped by 9 bases and J by 5 bases; unmatched bases: 6. CDR3 length: 13 amino acids. The CDR3 loop reads CASGTAKNEKLFF. CDR3 in DNA: TGTGCCAGCGGGACAGCTAAGAATGAAAAACTGTTTTTT. Filled out from reference TRBV19 and TRBJ1-4, the complete variable domain reads DGGITQSPKYLFRKEGQNVTLSCEQNLNHDAMYWYRQDPGQGLRLIYYSQIVNDFQKGDIAEGYSVSREKKESFPLTVTSAQKNPTAFYLCASGTAKNEKLFFGSGTQLSVL.

The chain links TRBV24-1 to TRBJ2-4, with no clear D. There are 11 residues in the CDR3. Germline V gene sequence: CDR1 KGHDR, CDR2 SFDVKD. Trimming removed 2 bases from V and 8 bases from J, with 3 bases in between. CDR3 in amino acids: CATSDSYIQYF. In nucleotides, the CDR3 is TGTGCCACCAGTGATTCGTACATTCAGTACTTC.

This clone was counted a single time. The chain couples TRBV10-1 to TRBJ2-7, with D perhaps matching TRBD1 (6 bases). V was clipped by 3 bases and J by 4 bases, with 7 bases between them. Germline V lookup: CDR1 WNHNN, CDR2 SYGVQD (reference sequence). This CDR3 spans 12 amino acids. The CDR3 region has the DNA TGCGCCAGCAGTGAAACAGGGTACGAGCAGTACTTC. It specifies CASSETGYEQYF.

V gene TRBV3-1 (or the pseudogene TRBV3-2) combines with J gene TRBJ1-5, with 10 nucleotides matching TRBD1. J was trimmed by 2 bases and V by 3 bases; bases with no gene match: 4. There are 16 residues in the CDR3. The germline gives CDR1 LGHDT, CDR2 YNNKEL (reference sequence). The CDR3 spells CASSQSGTGGNQPQHF. Written as DNA, the CDR3 is TGTGCCAGCAGCCAGTCCGGGACAGGGGGCAATCAGCCCCAGCATTTT.

This clone was counted once. J is TRBJ2-7 and V is TRBV28; TRBD2 is a possible D gene (5 bases). The CDR3 contains 12 residues. The germline V gene has CDR1 MDHEN and CDR2 SYDVKM. Trimming pared 5 bases from V and 5 bases from J, leaving 10 bases between. The CDR3 loop reads CASSTPGNEQYF. The CDR3 nucleotides read TGTGCCAGCAGTACTCCGGGAAACGAGCAGTACTTC.